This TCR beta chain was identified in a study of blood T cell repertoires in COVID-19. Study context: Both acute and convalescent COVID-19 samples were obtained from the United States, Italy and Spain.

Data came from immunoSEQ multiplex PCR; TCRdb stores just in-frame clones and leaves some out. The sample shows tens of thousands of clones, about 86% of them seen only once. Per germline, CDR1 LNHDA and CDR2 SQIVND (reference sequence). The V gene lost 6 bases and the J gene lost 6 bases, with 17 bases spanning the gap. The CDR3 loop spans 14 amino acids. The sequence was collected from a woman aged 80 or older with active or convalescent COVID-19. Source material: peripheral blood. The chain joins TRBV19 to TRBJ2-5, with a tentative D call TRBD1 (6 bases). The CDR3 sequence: CASRSDRSSKTQYF. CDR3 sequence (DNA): TGTGCCAGTAGATCCGACAGGTCGAGTAAGACCCAGTACTTC.